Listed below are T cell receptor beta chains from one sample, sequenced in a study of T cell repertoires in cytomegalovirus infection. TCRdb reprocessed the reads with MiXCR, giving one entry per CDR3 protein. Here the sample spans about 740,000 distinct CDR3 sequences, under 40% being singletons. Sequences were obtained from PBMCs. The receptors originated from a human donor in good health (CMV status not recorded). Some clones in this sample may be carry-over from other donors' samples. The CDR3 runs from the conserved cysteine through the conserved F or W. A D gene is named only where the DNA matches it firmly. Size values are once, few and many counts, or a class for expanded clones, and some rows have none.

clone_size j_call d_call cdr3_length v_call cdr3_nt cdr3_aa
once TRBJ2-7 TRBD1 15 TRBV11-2 TGTGCCAGCAGCTTATGGGCCAGGGACAGGGACGAGCAGTACTTC CASSLWARDRDEQYF
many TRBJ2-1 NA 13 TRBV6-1 TGTGCCAGCGAAAGGGTAGGTTTGAATGAGCAGTTCTTC CASERVGLNEQFF
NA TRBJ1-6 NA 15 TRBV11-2 TGTGCCATCTCAAGGGGGGGGAGTGCTAATTCACCCCTCCACTTT CAISRGGSANSPLHF
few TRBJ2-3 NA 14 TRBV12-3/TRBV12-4 TGTGCCAGCAGTTTATGGGGGGCCGCAGATACGCAGTATTTT CASSLWGAADTQYF
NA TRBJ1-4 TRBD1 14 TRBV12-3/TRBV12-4 TGTGCCAGCAGTGGACAGGGGGCAGTCGAAAAACTGTTTTTT CASSGQGAVEKLFF
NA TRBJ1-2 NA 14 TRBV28 TGTGCCAGCACCCCGGGCCCCTGGGGGGATGGCTACACCTTC CASTPGPWGDGYTF
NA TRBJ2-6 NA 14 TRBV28 TGTGCCAGCAGTTCGGGGGTTGGGGCCAACGTCCTGACTTTC CASSSGVGANVLTF
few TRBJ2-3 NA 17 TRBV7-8 TGTGCCAGCAGCTTAATCAGGGGTCCCCGGAGTGCAGATACGCAGTATTTT CASSLIRGPRSADTQYF
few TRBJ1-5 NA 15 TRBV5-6 TGTGCCAGCAGCCGCTACAGCACCGACAATCAGCCCCAGCATTTT CASSRYSTDNQPQHF
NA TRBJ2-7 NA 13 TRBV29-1 TGCAGCGTTATTCCGGCCTCCCTCTACGAGCAGTACTTC CSVIPASLYEQYF
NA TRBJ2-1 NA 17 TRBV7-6 TGTGCCAGCAGCTCAGACCCCTTCAGGGGAACCTACAATGAGCAGTTCTTC CASSSDPFRGTYNEQFF
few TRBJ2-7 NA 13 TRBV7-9 TGTGCCAGCAGCCGTCCGTTAGGGTACGAGCAGTACTTC CASSRPLGYEQYF
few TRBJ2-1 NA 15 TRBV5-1 TGCGCCAGCAGCACGGGACAAACTCGTGGGAATGAGCAGTTCTTC CASSTGQTRGNEQFF
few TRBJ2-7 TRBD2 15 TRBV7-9 TGTGCCAGCAGCTTCTCCTCCCAGGGAGGGTACGAGCAGTACTTC CASSFSSQGGYEQYF
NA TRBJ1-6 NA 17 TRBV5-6 TGTGCCAGCAGCTTCGGGGTAGACTACTACTATAATTCACCCCTCCACTTT CASSFGVDYYYNSPLHF
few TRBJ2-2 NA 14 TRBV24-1 TGTGCCACCAGTGATTTTACGGACACCGGGGAGCTGTTTTTT CATSDFTDTGELFF